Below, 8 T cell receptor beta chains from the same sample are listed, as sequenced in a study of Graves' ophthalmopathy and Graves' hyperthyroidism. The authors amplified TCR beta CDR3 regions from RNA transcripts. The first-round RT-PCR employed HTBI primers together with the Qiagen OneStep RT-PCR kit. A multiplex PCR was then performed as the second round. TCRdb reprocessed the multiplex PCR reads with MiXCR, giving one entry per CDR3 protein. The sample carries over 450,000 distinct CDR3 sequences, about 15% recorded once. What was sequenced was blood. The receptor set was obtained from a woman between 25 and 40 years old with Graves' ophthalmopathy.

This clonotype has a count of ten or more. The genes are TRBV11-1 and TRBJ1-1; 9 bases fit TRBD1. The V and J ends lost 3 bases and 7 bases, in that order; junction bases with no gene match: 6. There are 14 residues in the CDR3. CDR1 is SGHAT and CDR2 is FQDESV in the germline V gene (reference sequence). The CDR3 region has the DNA TGTGCCAGCAGCTTGATACAGGGGGCTAATGAAGCTTTCTTT. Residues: CASSLIQGANEAFF.

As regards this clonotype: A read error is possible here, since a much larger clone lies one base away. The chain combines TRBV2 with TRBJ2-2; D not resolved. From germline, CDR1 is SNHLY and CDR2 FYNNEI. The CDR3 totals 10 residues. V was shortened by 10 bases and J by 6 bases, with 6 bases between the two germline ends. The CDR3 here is CAILAGELFF. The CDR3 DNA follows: TGTGCCATCCTAGCCGGGGAGCTGTTTTTT.

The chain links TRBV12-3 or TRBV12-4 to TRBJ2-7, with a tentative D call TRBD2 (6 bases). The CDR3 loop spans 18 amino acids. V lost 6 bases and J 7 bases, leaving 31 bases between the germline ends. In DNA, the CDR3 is TGTGCCAGCAGCACCCTTATGGACGCGTACCGGGACTGGCAGGAGCAGTACTTC. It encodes CASSTLMDAYRDWQEQYF.

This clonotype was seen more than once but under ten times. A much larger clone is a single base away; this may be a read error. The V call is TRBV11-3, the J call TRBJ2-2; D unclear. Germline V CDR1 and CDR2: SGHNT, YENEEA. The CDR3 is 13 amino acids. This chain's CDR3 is CASSLGPQQELLF. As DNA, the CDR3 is TGTGCCAGCAGCTTAGGCCCCCAGCAGGAGCTGTTGTTT.

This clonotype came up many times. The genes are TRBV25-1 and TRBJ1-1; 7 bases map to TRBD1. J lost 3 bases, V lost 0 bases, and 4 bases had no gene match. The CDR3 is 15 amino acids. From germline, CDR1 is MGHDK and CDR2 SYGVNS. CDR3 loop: CASSEYGTEHTEAFF. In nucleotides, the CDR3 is TGTGCCAGCAGTGAATACGGGACAGAACACACTGAAGCTTTCTTT.

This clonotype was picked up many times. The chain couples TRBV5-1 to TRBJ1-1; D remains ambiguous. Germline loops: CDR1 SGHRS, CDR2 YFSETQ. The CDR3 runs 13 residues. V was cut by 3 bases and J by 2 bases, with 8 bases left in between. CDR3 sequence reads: CASSSDVNTEAFF. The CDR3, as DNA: TGCGCCAGCAGCTCGGACGTAAACACTGAAGCTTTCTTT.

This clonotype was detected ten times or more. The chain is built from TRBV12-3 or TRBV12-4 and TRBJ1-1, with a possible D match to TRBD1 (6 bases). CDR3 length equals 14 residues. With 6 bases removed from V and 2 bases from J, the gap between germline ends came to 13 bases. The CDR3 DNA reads TGTGCCAGCAGCTACGACAGGATAAACACTGAAGCTTTCTTT. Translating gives CASSYDRINTEAFF.

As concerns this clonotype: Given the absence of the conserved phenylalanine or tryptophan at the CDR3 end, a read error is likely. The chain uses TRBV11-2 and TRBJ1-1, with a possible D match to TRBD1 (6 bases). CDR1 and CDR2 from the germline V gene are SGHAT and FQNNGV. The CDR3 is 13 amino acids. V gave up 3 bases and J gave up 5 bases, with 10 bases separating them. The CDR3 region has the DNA TGTGCCAGCAGCTTGGGGGGGCGGACTGAAGCTTTCTAT. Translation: CASSLGGRTEAFY.